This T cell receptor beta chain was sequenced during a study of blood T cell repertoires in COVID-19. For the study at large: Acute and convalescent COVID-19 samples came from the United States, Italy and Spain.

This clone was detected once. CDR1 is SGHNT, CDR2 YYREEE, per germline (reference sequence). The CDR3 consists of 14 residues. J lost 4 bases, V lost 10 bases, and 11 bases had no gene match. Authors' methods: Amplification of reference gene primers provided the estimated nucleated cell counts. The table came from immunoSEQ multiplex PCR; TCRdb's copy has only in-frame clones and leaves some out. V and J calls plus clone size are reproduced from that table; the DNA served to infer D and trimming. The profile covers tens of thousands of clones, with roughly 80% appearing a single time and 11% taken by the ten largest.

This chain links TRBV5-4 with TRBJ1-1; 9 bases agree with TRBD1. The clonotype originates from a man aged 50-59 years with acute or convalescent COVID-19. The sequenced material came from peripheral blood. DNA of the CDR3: TGTGCCTACCTCGGCGGGACAGGGCGCACTGAAGCTTTCTTT. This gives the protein CAYLGGTGRTEAFF.